This T cell receptor (beta chain) was captured in a study of blood T cell repertoires in COVID-19 (dated by TCRdb to the early 2020s). Some background on the complete study: Samples covering the acute and convalescent phases of COVID-19 were provided by collaborators in the United States, Italy and Spain. Where available, HLA class I and class II types were obtained from metadata supplied by the sample provider rather than from assay-based typing. A freely available public database, intended as a resource for researchers studying the immune response to SARS-CoV-2, is where the repertoires were released. The prospective study material was composed of cDNA or gDNA derived from T cells, B-cell-depleted T cells, or PBMCs. The sample metadata nearly always contained a de-identified subject ID, COVID-19 status, age in years and sex. The samples were drawn from two sources: the first 160 participants of the ongoing ImmuneRACE study, and 1,000 to 1,500 subjects contributed by 6 global collaborators. Subjects who had been exposed to COVID-19, were actively infected with it, or had recovered from it provided the deeply sampled blood TCRbeta repertoires that made up the dataset.

The table lists this clone with a count of one. The specificity of this receptor is unknown. No much larger clonotype is one base removed from it; base qualities were not supplied. Each collaborating institution followed its own protocols to collect whole blood in K2EDTA tubes. For TCRbeta analysis, collaborators shipped samples as frozen whole blood, isolated PBMCs, or DNA extracted from either of those sample types. The research as a whole found: How much clinical and demographic metadata was included differed by source and by participant, and the metadata was provided uncurated.

From the cysteine up to the phenylalanine, the CDR3 has a length of 16 residues. Of the read, only the CDR3 DNA is kept; its 48 bases are in frame from base 1. Trimming takes 3 bases from V and 6 bases from J, and the germline ends sit 19 bases apart. The germline V gene (reference sequence) supplies CDR1 LNHDA and CDR2 SQIVND. The immunoSEQ Assay, a bias-controlled multiplex PCR, was used to amplify TCRbeta CDR3 regions from genomic DNA. The original pipeline was this. Nucleated cell counts per sample were estimated from amplification of reference gene primers within the assay. To quantify the absolute abundance of each unique TCRbeta CDR3 rearrangement, sequence reads were collapsed and filtered. For each sample, productive Simpson clonality was calculated by taking the square root of Simpson's diversity index across productive rearrangements. The table was pulled from immuneACCESS by TCRdb, which kept in-frame rearrangements only. Such tables lose some clones; where checked, under half of the loss comes from unresolved V genes, and the rest has no known cause. D and trimming come from the DNA, and the V and J calls and clone size come from that table. A total of under 300,000 clones appear in this sample, around 84% of them only once. About 7.6% of the sample goes to the ten largest clones.

The sequence links TRBV19 to TRBJ2-3; tentative D gene TRBD2, with 6 bases matching. The TCR comes from a woman aged 70-85 years with active or convalescent COVID-19. Sequencing was done on a sample of peripheral blood. CDR3 reads: CASSILAGLGGDTQYF. In nucleotides, the sequence is TGTGCCAGTAGTATCCTCGCGGGGCTCGGCGGGGATACGCAGTATTTT.